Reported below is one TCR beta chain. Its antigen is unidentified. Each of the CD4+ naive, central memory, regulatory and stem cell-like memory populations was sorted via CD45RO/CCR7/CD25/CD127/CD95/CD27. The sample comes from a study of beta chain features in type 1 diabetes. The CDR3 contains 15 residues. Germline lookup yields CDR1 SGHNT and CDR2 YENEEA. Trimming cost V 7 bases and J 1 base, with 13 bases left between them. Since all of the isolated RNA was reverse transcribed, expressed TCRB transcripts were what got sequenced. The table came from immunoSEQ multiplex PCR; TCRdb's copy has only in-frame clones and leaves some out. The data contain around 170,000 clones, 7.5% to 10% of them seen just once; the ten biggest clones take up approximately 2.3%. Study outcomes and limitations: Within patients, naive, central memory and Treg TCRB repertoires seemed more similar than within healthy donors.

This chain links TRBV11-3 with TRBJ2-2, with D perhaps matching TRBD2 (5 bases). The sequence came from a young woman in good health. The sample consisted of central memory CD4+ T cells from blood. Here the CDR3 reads CASNNGVENTGELFF. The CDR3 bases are TGTGCCAGCAACAACGGGGTGGAGAACACCGGGGAGCTGTTTTTT.